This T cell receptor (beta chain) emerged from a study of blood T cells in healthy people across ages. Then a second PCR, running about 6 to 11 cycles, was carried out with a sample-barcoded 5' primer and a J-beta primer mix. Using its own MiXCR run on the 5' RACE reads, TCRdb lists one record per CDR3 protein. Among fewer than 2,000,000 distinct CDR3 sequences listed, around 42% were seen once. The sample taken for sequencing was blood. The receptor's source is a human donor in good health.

The chain's CDR3 is CAARLGGGPTDTQYF. The CDR3 nucleotides read TGTGCCGCTAGACTAGGCGGGGGCCCCACAGATACGCAGTATTTT. The chain links TRBV7-2 to TRBJ2-3, with a weak D call TRBD2 (7 bases). The CDR3 totals 15 residues. From germline, CDR1 is SGHTA and CDR2 FQGNSA. Trimming stripped 11 bases from V and 2 bases from J, with 20 bases between.